A single sample is the source of the 6 T cell receptor beta chains below, sequenced in a study of T-cell reconstitution after alpha-beta-depleted transplantation in children. TCRbeta library preparation incorporated unique molecular identifiers. TCRdb recomputed calls from the PCR reads with MiXCR, one row per CDR3 protein. The top ten hold 5.5% to 6.5% of the sample, which has 100,000 or so distinct CDR3 sequences, roughly 6% seen once. The sequencing here drew on PBMCs, mostly from graft donor cells, taken 60 days after TCRalphabeta/CD19-depleted stem cell transplant. These receptors were taken from a female patient aged 2 to 10 who had a stem cell transplant for Fanconi anemia, so the T cells may come from the graft donor.

This clonotype was detected many times. V and J are TRBV20-1 and TRBJ2-5, with D tentatively TRBD2 (6 bases). V gave up 3 bases and J gave up 2 bases, with 13 bases separating them. In germline, CDR1 is DFQATT, CDR2 SNEGSKA (reference sequence). This CDR3 has 14 residues. In nucleotides, the CDR3 is TGCAGTGCTAGTAGATCGGGGACTCAAGAGACCCAGTACTTC. This gives the protein CSASRSGTQETQYF.

This clonotype was detected many times. This chain connects TRBV6-5 to TRBJ2-3; TRBD2 agrees at 9 bases. The J segment lost 7 bases and the V segment lost 2 bases, leaving 7 bases of the junction unmatched. The CDR3 covers 15 residues. The germline V gene encodes CDR1 MNHEY and CDR2 SVGAGI. The CDR3 loop is CASSYGLAGRNTQYF. For the CDR3, the DNA is TGTGCCAGCAGTTACGGCCTAGCGGGGAGGAATACGCAGTATTTT.

This clonotype was recorded many times. The chain joins TRBV7-3 to TRBJ2-7; D may be TRBD2 (5 bases). The germline V gene has CDR1 SGHTA and CDR2 FQGTGA. Trimming pared 0 bases from V and 5 bases from J, leaving 8 bases between. The CDR3 spans 13 residues. CDR3 amino acids: CASSLTAEHEQYF. The CDR3 DNA reads TGTGCCAGCAGCTTAACAGCGGAACACGAGCAGTACTTC.

This clonotype appeared a few times. V and J are TRBV20-1 and TRBJ1-6; tentative D call: TRBD1 (6 bases). Germline loops: CDR1 DFQATT, CDR2 SNEGSKA (reference sequence). Trimming shortened V by 6 bases and J by 5 bases, and 17 bases separated the two germline ends. The CDR3 loop spans 15 amino acids. The CDR3 loop is CSATDHRADNSPLHF. As DNA, the CDR3 is TGCAGTGCGACCGACCACAGGGCCGATAATTCACCCCTCCACTTT.

The sample holds many counts of this clonotype. The chain joins TRBV12-3 or TRBV12-4 to TRBJ2-6; D unclear. Trimming cost V 6 bases and J 0 bases, with 3 bases left between them. The CDR3 has 13 residues. CDR3 nucleotides: TGTGCCAGCAGGCTCTCTGGGGCCAACGTCCTGACTTTC. This codes for CASRLSGANVLTF.

This clonotype appeared many times. V and J are TRBV24-1 and TRBJ2-7; 7 nucleotides match TRBD2. The CDR3 has 14 amino acids. The germline V gene encodes CDR1 KGHDR and CDR2 SFDVKD. The V gene end was trimmed by 6 bases and the J gene end by 6 bases; junction bases not matched to a gene: 10. The CDR3 loop is CATSRSGVGGEQYF. CDR3 nucleotide sequence: TGTGCCACCAGTAGGAGCGGGGTGGGCGGCGAGCAGTACTTC.